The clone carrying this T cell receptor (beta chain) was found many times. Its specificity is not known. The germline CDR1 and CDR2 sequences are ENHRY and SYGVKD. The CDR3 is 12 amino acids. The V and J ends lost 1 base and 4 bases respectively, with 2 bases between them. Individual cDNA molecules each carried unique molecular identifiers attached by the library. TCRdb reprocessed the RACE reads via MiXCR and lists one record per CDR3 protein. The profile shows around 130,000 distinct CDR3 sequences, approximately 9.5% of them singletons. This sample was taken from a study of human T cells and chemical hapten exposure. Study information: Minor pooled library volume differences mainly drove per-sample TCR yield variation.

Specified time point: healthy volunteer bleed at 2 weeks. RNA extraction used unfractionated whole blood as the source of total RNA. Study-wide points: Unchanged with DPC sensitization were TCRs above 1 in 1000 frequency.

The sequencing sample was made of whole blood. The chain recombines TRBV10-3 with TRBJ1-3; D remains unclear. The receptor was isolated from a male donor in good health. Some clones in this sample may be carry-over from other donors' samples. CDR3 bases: TGTGCCATCAGTGAGTTGGGAAACACCATATATTTT. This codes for CAISELGNTIYF.